These T cell receptor beta chains were read from a single sample in a study of cytomegalovirus exposure and HLA in healthy donors. Here immunoSEQ multiplex PCR was the method, and the copy in TCRdb shows in-frame clones only, minus some. The sample contains 150,000 to 200,000 clones, 70% to 80% of which appear only once. The sequencing input was PBMCs. These receptors all stem from a woman aged 40 to 55 in good health and CMV-seronegative. Both conserved end residues are part of each CDR3. The order of the fields is V gene, D gene, clone size, J gene, CDR3 DNA, CDR3 protein. A D gene is named only where the DNA matches it firmly. The size of a clone is reported for some rows only, either as once, few or many, or as a class for expanded clones.

>TRBV2|NA|NA|TRBJ2-7
TGTGCCAGCAGTGAGGGACAACTAACCTTCCCCTACGAGCAGTACTTC
CASSEGQLTFPYEQYF
>TRBV30|NA|NA|TRBJ1-5
TGTGCCTGGAGTGAAGTAGGCAATCAGCCCCAGCATTTT
CAWSEVGNQPQHF
>TRBV19|TRBD2|NA|TRBJ2-1
TGTGCCAGTAGTTACTCCGGGACTAGCGGGAGTAGTTCGAAACGGAATGAGCAGTTCTTC
CASSYSGTSGSSSKRNEQFF
>TRBV6-1|TRBD1|NA|TRBJ1-2
TGTGCCAGCAGTGAAGCACATACAGGGGGCGCTGGGGGCTACACCTTC
CASSEAHTGGAGGYTF
>TRBV5-1|NA|NA|TRBJ1-4
TGCGCCAGCAGCTTGGCCGGAACAGGGAGTGAAAAACTGTTTTTT
CASSLAGTGSEKLFF
>TRBV5-6|NA|NA|TRBJ1-1
TGTGCCAGCAGCTTTGCTTCCAGGAAGACTTTCTTT
CASSFASRKTFF
>TRBV19|NA|NA|TRBJ2-5
TGTGCCAGTAACAACAGGAAAGAGACCCAGTACTTC
CASNNRKETQYF
>TRBV6-1|NA|NA|TRBJ2-3
TGTGCCAGCAGTGAAAGGGGTACCTCAGATACGCAGTATTTT
CASSERGTSDTQYF
>TRBV29-1|TRBD2|NA|TRBJ2-7
TGCAGCGTTGAAGTTCGGGAGGGCCTTGTTCGGGTCGCGGGGGAGCAGTACTTC
CSVEVREGLVRVAGEQYF
>TRBV10-3|NA|NA|TRBJ1-1
TGTGCCATCAGTGAGGTCGTGGGGGGGCTTGAAGCTTTCTTT
CAISEVVGGLEAFF
>TRBV6-6|NA|NA|TRBJ1-6
TGTGCCAGCAACCGGGCAGGGGATAATTCACCCCTCCACTTT
CASNRAGDNSPLHF
>TRBV30|NA|NA|TRBJ2-4
TGTGCCTGGAGTGTACTCGAAAACATTCAGTACTTC
CAWSVLENIQYF
>TRBV6-5|NA|NA|TRBJ2-7
TGTGCCAGCAGTTACTCCGGGGAAGGGACCTACGAGCAGTACTTC
CASSYSGEGTYEQYF
>TRBV29-1|NA|NA|TRBJ1-2
TGCAGCGCCGTAGGGGGGGATGGCTACACCTTC
CSAVGGDGYTF
>TRBV7-3|NA|NA|TRBJ2-6
TGTGCCAGCAGCTTAGGGGGAGGTGGGGCCAACGTCCTGACTTTC
CASSLGGGGANVLTF
>TRBV29-1|NA|NA|TRBJ2-7
TGCAGCGTGTCCCCTGGAGGGCTGGGGTACGAGCAGTACTTC
CSVSPGGLGYEQYF
>TRBV6-5|NA|NA|TRBJ2-5
TGTGCCAGCAGTCGGGAATCCGGGGGAATCCAGTACTTC
CASSRESGGIQYF
>TRBV6-6|TRBD2|few|TRBJ2-1
TGTGCCAGCAGTTACGGCGGGAGGGCCCTCAATGAGCAGTTCTTC
CASSYGGRALNEQFF
>TRBV28|NA|NA|TRBJ1-2
TGTGCCAGCAGTTCCGACAGCTGGGGCTTCTATGGCTACACCTTC
CASSSDSWGFYGYTF
>TRBV28|TRBD1|few|TRBJ1-1
TGTGCCAGCAGTTCGACAGGGGCAGGAGGGACTGAAGCTTTCTTT
CASSSTGAGGTEAFF
>TRBV5-1|TRBD2|NA|TRBJ2-1
TGCGCCAGCAGCTCCGGGGGAGGGGAAGCACTTACCCAGCAGTTCTTC
CASSSGGGEALTQQFF
>TRBV11-2|TRBD2|NA|TRBJ2-3
TGTGCCAGCAGCTTAGATCAAATACTAGCGGGCGGTACGCAGTATTTT
CASSLDQILAGGTQYF